A selection of T cell receptor beta chains follows, all from one sample in a study of T cell repertoires in cytomegalovirus infection. The antigens of these receptors remain unknown. TCRdb reprocessed the reads with MiXCR, giving one entry per CDR3 protein. Among 640,000 or so distinct CDR3 sequences listed, 30% to 40% were seen once. Sequencing was performed on cultured PBMCs, taken from culture after CMV antigen stimulation. The source of these receptors is a human donor in good health (CMV status not recorded). Some clones in this sample may be carry-over from other donors' samples. Both conserved end residues are part of each CDR3. Fields, in order: CDR3 length, V gene, J gene, D gene, clone size, CDR3 protein, CDR3 DNA. D genes are given only for firm matches. A clone size is listed for some rows: how often the clone was seen (once, few, many), or a class if it is expanded.

12	TRBV7-2	TRBJ1-1	NA	many	CASSLGDGEAFF	TGTGCCAGCAGCTTAGGCGACGGTGAAGCTTTCTTT
16	TRBV28	TRBJ1-5	TRBD1	NA	CASSSTGQGGNQPQHF	TGTGCCAGCAGTTCTACCGGACAGGGTGGCAATCAGCCCCAGCATTTT
13	TRBV12-3/TRBV12-4	TRBJ1-2	NA	many	CASSFQGGYGYTF	TGTGCCAGCAGTTTTCAGGGTGGCTATGGCTACACCTTC
17	TRBV4-3	TRBJ2-3	TRBD2	NA	CASSQGTAGGWSDTQYF	TGCGCCAGCAGCCAAGGTACAGCGGGAGGTTGGTCAGATACGCAGTATTTT
15	TRBV27	TRBJ1-5	NA	NA	CASSPLPVGNQPQHF	TGTGCCAGCAGTCCCCTCCCCGTGGGCAATCAGCCCCAGCATTTT
15	TRBV2	TRBJ1-6	TRBD1	few	CASSEGEGGGTPLHF	TGTGCCAGCAGTGAGGGGGAGGGAGGGGGCACACCCCTCCACTTT
15	TRBV7-2	TRBJ2-5	TRBD2	NA	CASSQSGEGPETQYF	TGTGCCAGCAGTCAATCGGGGGAGGGCCCTGAGACCCAGTACTTC
15	TRBV6-6	TRBJ2-7	NA	NA	CASSYLQAGDYEQYF	TGTGCCAGCAGTTACCTTCAGGCAGGGGACTACGAGCAGTACTTC
15	TRBV4-3	TRBJ1-4	NA	few	CASSQETYYNEKLFF	TGCGCCAGCAGCCAAGAGACTTATTACAATGAAAAACTGTTTTTT
16	TRBV5-1	TRBJ2-3	NA	NA	CASSLTPGSSTDTQYF	TGCGCCAGCAGCTTGACCCCCGGGTCGAGCACAGATACGCAGTATTTT
15	TRBV7-2	TRBJ2-7	TRBD2	many	CASSPVAGVPYEQYF	TGTGCCAGCAGCCCCGTGGCGGGAGTCCCCTACGAGCAGTACTTC
15	TRBV11-2	TRBJ1-2	NA	NA	CASSSLIGRGYGYTF	TGTGCCAGCAGCTCTTTAATCGGACGAGGGTATGGCTACACCTTC
15	TRBV2	TRBJ2-2	NA	few	CASSEEAGDTGELFF	TGTGCCAGCAGTGAAGAGGCAGGGGACACCGGGGAGCTGTTTTTT
17	TRBV6-1	TRBJ2-4	NA	NA	CASSEDYPTIEQNIQYF	TGTGCCAGCAGTGAAGACTATCCTACTATAGAGCAAAACATTCAGTACTTC
16	TRBV4-1	TRBJ2-5	TRBD2	few	CASSQRRLGTRETQYF	TGCGCCAGCAGCCAAAGGCGGTTAGGGACTAGAGAGACCCAGTACTTC
16	TRBV12-3/TRBV12-4	TRBJ2-1	NA	NA	CASSFGGSIGYNEQFF	TGTGCCAGCAGTTTCGGTGGGAGTATAGGCTACAATGAGCAGTTCTTC
14	TRBV5-4	TRBJ2-5	TRBD1	few	CASSLPGGRETQYF	TGTGCCAGCAGCCTCCCAGGGGGCCGAGAGACCCAGTACTTC
15	TRBV5-1	TRBJ1-3	NA	NA	CASRPGVVAGNTIYF	TGCGCCAGCAGACCAGGGGTTGTAGCTGGAAACACCATATATTTT
14	TRBV28	TRBJ2-7	NA	once	CASSSPAGRDEQYF	TGTGCCAGCAGTTCGCCGGCAGGGCGCGACGAGCAGTACTTC
14	TRBV19	TRBJ2-5	NA	NA	CASSEKHAQETQYF	TGTGCCAGTAGTGAAAAACACGCCCAAGAGACCCAGTACTTC
14	TRBV5-1	TRBJ2-5	NA	NA	CASSLVEVRETQYF	TGCGCCAGCAGCTTGGTGGAGGTTCGAGAGACCCAGTACTTC
18	TRBV7-6	TRBJ2-3	NA	few	CASSLVGGSGPGTDTQYF	TGTGCCAGCAGCTTAGTTGGTGGGAGCGGGCCGGGCACAGATACGCAGTATTTT
15	TRBV5-1	TRBJ2-1	NA	NA	CASSLGGAEENEQFF	TGCGCCAGCAGCTTAGGGGGGGCGGAAGAAAATGAGCAGTTCTTC
15	TRBV7-2	TRBJ2-7	NA	NA	CASSLAPGVMVEQYF	TGTGCCAGCAGCTTAGCCCCAGGTGTTATGGTCGAGCAGTACTTC
13	TRBV7-2	TRBJ2-7	NA	many	CASSLSYSYEQYF	TGTGCCAGCAGCTTGTCGTACTCCTACGAGCAGTACTTC
14	TRBV2	TRBJ2-7	TRBD1	NA	CASGTGTGDYEQYF	TGTGCCAGCGGCACCGGGACAGGTGACTACGAGCAGTACTTC
17	TRBV7-8	TRBJ1-5	NA	few	CASSPAPIQNSNQPQHF	TGTGCCAGCAGCCCAGCCCCGATCCAAAATAGCAATCAGCCCCAGCATTTT
16	TRBV12-3/TRBV12-4	TRBJ2-4	NA	NA	CASSLSGKWAKNIQYF	TGTGCCAGCAGTTTATCTGGGAAATGGGCCAAAAACATTCAGTACTTC
15	TRBV23-1	TRBJ2-7	NA	few	CASSPQYPRDYEQYF	TGCGCCAGCAGTCCCCAGTATCCGCGGGACTACGAGCAGTACTTC
16	TRBV6-1	TRBJ2-3	NA	few	CASRTVSGGPTGTQYF	TGTGCCAGCAGGACCGTCTCCGGTGGCCCCACGGGTACGCAGTATTTT
16	TRBV7-2	TRBJ2-5	TRBD2	NA	CASSPRLAGTPETQYF	TGTGCCAGCAGCCCCCGACTAGCGGGGACCCCAGAGACCCAGTACTTC
14	TRBV12-3/TRBV12-4	TRBJ2-2	TRBD1	NA	CASRKGQAPSELFF	TGTGCCAGCAGAAAGGGACAGGCGCCCTCGGAGCTGTTTTTT
14	TRBV25-1	TRBJ1-2	TRBD1	few	CASSGDDRVDGYTF	TGTGCCAGCAGTGGGGATGACAGGGTCGATGGCTACACCTTC
17	TRBV20-1	TRBJ1-1	TRBD1	few	CSAGAGTGVSSSTEAFF	TGCAGTGCTGGGGCAGGGACAGGGGTGTCCTCGAGCACTGAAGCTTTCTTT
17	TRBV5-4	TRBJ1-2	NA	few	CASSLRSRAAGDYGYTF	TGTGCCAGCAGCTTGAGGAGTCGGGCCGCGGGGGACTATGGCTACACCTTC
16	TRBV7-2	TRBJ2-3	TRBD1	many	CASSLRDRTSTDTQYF	TGTGCCAGCAGCTTAAGGGACAGAACTAGCACAGATACGCAGTATTTT
13	TRBV3-1	TRBJ2-7	NA	NA	CASSQVGDTEQYF	TGTGCCAGCAGCCAAGTAGGAGATACCGAGCAGTACTTC
14	TRBV6-5	TRBJ2-7	NA	NA	CASSYSTAAYEQYF	TGTGCCAGCAGTTACTCCACAGCCGCCTACGAGCAGTACTTC